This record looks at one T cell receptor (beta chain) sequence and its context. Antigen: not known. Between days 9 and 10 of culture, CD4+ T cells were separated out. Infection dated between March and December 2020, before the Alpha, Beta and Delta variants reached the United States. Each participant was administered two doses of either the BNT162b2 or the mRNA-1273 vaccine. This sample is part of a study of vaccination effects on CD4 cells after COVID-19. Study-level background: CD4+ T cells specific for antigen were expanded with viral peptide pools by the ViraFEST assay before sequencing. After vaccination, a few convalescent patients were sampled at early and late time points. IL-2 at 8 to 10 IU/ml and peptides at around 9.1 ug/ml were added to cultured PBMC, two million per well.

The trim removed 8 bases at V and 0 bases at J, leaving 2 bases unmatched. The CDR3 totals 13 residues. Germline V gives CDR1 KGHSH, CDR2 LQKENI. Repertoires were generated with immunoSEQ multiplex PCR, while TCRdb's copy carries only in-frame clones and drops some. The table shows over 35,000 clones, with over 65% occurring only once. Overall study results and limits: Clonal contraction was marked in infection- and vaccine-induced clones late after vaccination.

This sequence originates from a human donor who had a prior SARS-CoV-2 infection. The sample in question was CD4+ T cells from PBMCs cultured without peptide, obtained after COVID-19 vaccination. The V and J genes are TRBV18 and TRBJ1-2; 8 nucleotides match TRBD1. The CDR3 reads CASAQGANYGYTF. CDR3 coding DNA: TGTGCCAGCGCACAGGGGGCTAACTATGGCTACACCTTC.